The clone carrying this TCR beta chain was seen once. Antigen: not known. Donors comprised healthy HIV-negative adults lacking recent acute infections or vaccinations. The data originate from a study of shared clonotypes between healthy human individuals. Across the study: The cohort comprised a couple of women and a few men. Their ages spanned 18 to 49 years. Study-wide results and limits: Investigators expected sequencing depth to affect clonotype sharing among donors.

Germline V gene sequence: CDR1 KGHSH, CDR2 LQKENI. CDR3 length equals 14 residues. Between the trimmed V and J ends, which lost 1 base and 0 bases, there was a span of 3 bases. The method was immunoSEQ multiplex PCR; TCRdb's version includes in-frame clones alone and lacks a portion of them. The table shows roughly 1,100,000 clones, with around four fifths occurring only once. The sample consisted of memory CD4+ T cells sorted from blood. The subset denotes: CD45RA-negative fraction. This chain links TRBV18 with TRBJ2-2; no firm D call. This sequence was found in a man between 18 and 35 years old in good health. In DNA form, the CDR3 reads TGTGCCAGCTCACCACTAACGAACACCGGGGAGCTGTTTTTT. Protein product: CASSPLTNTGELFF.